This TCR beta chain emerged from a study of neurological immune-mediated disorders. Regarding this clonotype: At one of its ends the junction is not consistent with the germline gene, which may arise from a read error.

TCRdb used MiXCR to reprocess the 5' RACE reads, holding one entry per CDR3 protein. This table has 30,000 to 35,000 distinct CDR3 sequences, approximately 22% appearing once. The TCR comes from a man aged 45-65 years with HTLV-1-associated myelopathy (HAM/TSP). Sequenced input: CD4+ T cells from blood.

CDR3 residues: CASSLASSGYGYSF. The CDR3 DNA reads as TGCGCCAGCAGCTTGGCCTCGAGTGGCTATGGCTACAGCTTC. The chain is built from TRBV5-1 and TRBJ1-2; D is undetermined. The CDR3 covers 14 residues. Germline V gene sequence: CDR1 SGHRS, CDR2 YFSETQ.